This T cell receptor (beta chain) originates from a study of HIV-infected children after antiretroviral therapy interruption. The TCR library was built from RNA with a 3' RACE protocol and unique molecular identifiers. MiXCR, applied by TCRdb to the 3' RACE reads, yields one record per CDR3 protein. The data hold around 50,000 distinct CDR3 sequences, with about 4.3% observed a single time. The table lists this clonotype with many counts. As to treatment: PENTA 11 planned treatment interruption arm or continuous ART arm. The CDR3 is made up of 12 amino acids. V lost 4 bases and J lost 8, with 11 bases in between. CDR1 and CDR2 from the germline V gene are MNHEY and SVGAGI.

This specimen consisted of CD45RA+ CD4+ T cells from PBMCs, pooled from several time points, obtained from a donor given antiretroviral therapy, either interrupted or continuous. Noted subset: naive CD4+ CD45RA+ CD45RO- T cells. The TCR originated in a pool of human donors with HIV. The chain carries TRBV6-5 and TRBJ1-1, with unresolved D. The CDR3 region is CASSSTVKEAFF. The DNA for the CDR3 is TGTGCCAGCAGTTCGACGGTAAAGGAAGCTTTCTTT.